The 22 T cell receptor beta chains listed next were all sequenced from one sample in a study of blood T cell repertoires in COVID-19. The protocol was immunoSEQ multiplex PCR, while the TCRdb copy is restricted to in-frame clones and leaves out a portion. The sample lists 310,000 or so clones, around nine tenths occurring once. Sequencing was performed on peripheral blood. These receptor sequences come from a woman in her twenties or thirties with COVID-19, enrolled during active disease.

The chain combines TRBV6-5 with TRBJ2-1, with 9 nucleotides matching TRBD2. From germline, CDR1 is MNHEY and CDR2 SVGAGI. The CDR3 runs to 13 residues. After removal of 2 bases from V and 10 bases from J, the junction contained 3 bases not matched to a gene. The CDR3 DNA sequence: TGTGCCAGCAGTTACCCCGGGACTAGCGAGCAGTTCTTC. Its translation is CASSYPGTSEQFF.

The V and J genes are TRBV9 and TRBJ2-1; 8 bases agree with TRBD2. The trim removed 0 bases at V and 6 bases at J, leaving 5 bases unmatched. Per the germline V gene, CDR1 is SGDLS and CDR2 is YYNGEE. CDR3 length: 15 amino acids. The CDR3 region is CASSVESGSLNEQFF. CDR3 DNA: TGTGCCAGCAGCGTAGAGAGCGGGAGCCTCAATGAGCAGTTCTTC.

This rearrangement joins TRBV2 to TRBJ1-4, with 7 positions matching TRBD1. This CDR3 has 13 residues. Germline values: CDR1 SNHLY, CDR2 FYNNEI. V lost 4 bases, J lost 5 bases, and 1 base stayed unmatched. The CDR3 DNA is TGTGCCAGCAGTGGGGACAGAAATGAAAAACTGTTTTTT. Encoded protein: CASSGDRNEKLFF.

The rearrangement links TRBV4-1 to TRBJ2-2, with 8 bases matching TRBD1. The CDR3 consists of 13 residues. Germline V lookup: CDR1 MGHRA, CDR2 YSYEKL. Trimming at V came to 0 bases and at J to 9 bases, leaving 0 bases not matched to a gene. CDR3 sequence reads: CASSQDRGRELFF. CDR3 sequence (DNA): TGCGCCAGCAGCCAAGACAGGGGGCGGGAGCTGTTTTTT.

The genes are TRBV7-3 and TRBJ2-2; tentatively, D is TRBD1 (5 bases). CDR3 length equals 13 residues. The V end was cut by 5 bases, the J end by 4 bases, with 8 bases between. Germline V CDR1 and CDR2: SGHTA, FQGTGA. CDR3 in DNA: TGTGCCAGCAGCCGACAGCCCACCGGGGAGCTGTTTTTT. This encodes CASSRQPTGELFF.

The J gene is TRBJ1-1, the V gene TRBV9; D perhaps matches TRBD1 (5 bases). Per germline, CDR1 SGDLS and CDR2 YYNGEE. V was trimmed by 0 bases and J by 4 bases, leaving 13 bases between them. The CDR3 extends over 15 amino acids. CDR3 nucleotide sequence: TGTGCCAGCAGCGTAGGGGGAGGGGCGGGCACTGAAGCTTTCTTT. It specifies CASSVGGGAGTEAFF.

V is TRBV30 and J is TRBJ2-1; no firm D call. In germline, CDR1 is GTSNPN, CDR2 SVGIG (reference sequence). This CDR3 has 16 amino acids. V shed 0 bases and J shed 0 bases, with 12 bases lying between them. The CDR3 DNA follows: TGTGCCTGGAGTGTACCCCCCAGAAGCTCCTACAATGAGCAGTTCTTC. Translation: CAWSVPPRSSYNEQFF.

The chain is built from TRBV30 and TRBJ1-4; D remains unclear. The ends were cut back, 2 bases at V and 0 bases at J, with 10 bases in the middle. The CDR3 length is 15 residues. Germline V gives CDR1 GTSNPN, CDR2 SVGIG (reference sequence). The CDR3 nucleotides are TGTGCCTGGAGTACTGCCCAATCAACTAATGAAAAACTGTTTTTT. It encodes CAWSTAQSTNEKLFF.

This clone was detected only a few times. The chain recombines TRBV24-1 with TRBJ2-1; possible D gene TRBD2, 6 bases. In germline, CDR1 is KGHDR, CDR2 SFDVKD. The V and J ends lost 5 bases and 8 bases respectively, with 27 bases between them. The CDR3 is made up of 18 amino acids. CDR3 sequence: CATSALDGLSSQDDEQFF. The CDR3 DNA reads TGTGCCACCAGTGCCTTGGATGGACTATCCTCACAGGACGATGAGCAGTTCTTC.

In its sample, this clone was seen a few times. The CDR3 spells CASSPGGWLGTEAFF. The CDR3 coding sequence is TGTGCCAGCAGCCCGGGGGGGTGGCTGGGCACTGAAGCTTTCTTT. The chain joins TRBV9 to TRBJ1-1, with D possibly TRBD1 on 5 matching bases. Deletions cut 4 bases from V and 4 bases from J, with 17 bases between. This CDR3 region has 15 residues. Per germline, CDR1 SGDLS and CDR2 YYNGEE.

DNA for the CDR3: TGTGCCACCAGCAGAGGGGTGGACAGCTCCTACGAGCAGTACTTC. Protein sequence: CATSRGVDSSYEQYF. This rearrangement joins TRBV15 to TRBJ2-7; D is possibly TRBD1 (6 bases). V gave up 1 base and J gave up 0 bases, with 10 bases separating them. The CDR3 is 15 amino acids. Germline V CDR1 and CDR2: LNHNV, YYDKDF (reference sequence).

The CDR3 region is CASSFSGLAGAPRGLREQYF. CDR3 nucleotides: TGTGCCAGCAGCTTCTCGGGACTAGCGGGTGCGCCAAGGGGATTACGGGAGCAGTACTTC. J is TRBJ2-7 and V is TRBV6-6, with 12 bases that match TRBD2. V shed 6 bases and J 7 bases; nucleotides not matched to a gene: 25. Per germline, CDR1 MNHNY and CDR2 SVGAGI (reference sequence). The CDR3 totals 20 residues.

The V call is TRBV5-5, the J call TRBJ1-5; tentative D call: TRBD1 (5 bases). The germline gives CDR1 SGHKS, CDR2 YYEKEE (reference sequence). The CDR3 runs 15 residues. The V gene lost 0 bases and the J gene lost 4 bases, with 11 bases spanning the gap. The CDR3 loop is CASSLVTALNQPQHF. The CDR3 bases are TGTGCCAGCAGCTTGGTGACAGCCCTAAATCAGCCCCAGCATTTT.

The J gene is TRBJ2-1, the V gene TRBV6-4; 11 bases are shared with TRBD2. Per the germline V gene, CDR1 is MRHNA and CDR2 is SNTAGT. The CDR3 has 15 residues. Unmatched junction bases numbered 6, after V lost 3 bases and J lost 8 bases. The CDR3 region has the DNA TGTGCCAGCAGTGAACTAGCGGGAGAATGGGATGAGCAGTTCTTC. It encodes CASSELAGEWDEQFF.

The chain links TRBV5-8 to TRBJ1-1; 8 positions match TRBD1. CDR1 SGHTS and CDR2 YDEGEE come from the germline V gene. The CDR3 length is 15 residues. Unmatched junction bases numbered 4, after V lost 2 bases and J lost 1 base. The CDR3 nucleotides read TGTGCCAGCAGCTTCGGACAGGGTTGGAACACTGAAGCTTTCTTT. Amino acids: CASSFGQGWNTEAFF.

V and J are TRBV7-2 and TRBJ2-7; D is ambiguous. The V and J ends lost 1 base and 4 bases respectively, with 8 bases between them. Looked up from germline, CDR1 is SGHTA and CDR2 is FQGNSA. The CDR3 is 13 residues long. CDR3 loop: CASSLGPRYEQYF. The CDR3 region has the DNA TGTGCCAGCAGCTTAGGGCCCCGATACGAGCAGTACTTC.

The V call is TRBV9, the J call TRBJ2-7; TRBD2 agrees at 7 bases. The CDR3 runs to 15 residues. Trimming at V came to 0 bases and at J to 5 bases, leaving 8 bases not matched to a gene. Looked up from germline, CDR1 is SGDLS and CDR2 is YYNGEE. The CDR3 protein is CASSVGSSGFDEQYF. Written as DNA, the CDR3 is TGTGCCAGCAGCGTAGGGTCTAGCGGCTTCGACGAGCAGTACTTC.

The rearrangement links TRBV21-1 to TRBJ1-5; TRBD1 is taken as the D call from the table, unchecked against the DNA. TRBV21-1 is a pseudogene locus. The CDR3 runs 15 residues. CDR3 in DNA: TGTGCCAGCAGCAAGGGCATACTTAGCAATCAGCCCCAGCATTTT. Amino acids: CASSKGILSNQPQHF.

CDR3 nucleotide sequence: TGTGCCAGCAGTGACGCTCGGTGCTATAGCAATCAGCCCCAGCATTTT. The encoded protein is CASSDARCYSNQPQHF. The chain employs TRBV6-4 and TRBJ1-5; D ambiguous. From germline, CDR1 is MRHNA and CDR2 SNTAGT. The CDR3 has 16 amino acids. Between the trimmed V and J ends, which lost 2 bases and 0 bases, there was a span of 11 bases.

V and J are TRBV7-2 and TRBJ2-7, with a possible D match to TRBD2 (5 bases). In germline, CDR1 is SGHTA, CDR2 FQGNSA. With 3 bases removed from V and 3 bases from J, the gap between germline ends came to 9 bases. There are 13 residues in the CDR3. The CDR3 sequence: CASSFGSVYEQYF. The CDR3 bases are TGTGCCAGCAGCTTTGGGAGTGTCTACGAGCAGTACTTC.

The V and J genes are TRBV30 and TRBJ2-1, with 9 bases matching TRBD2. Germline CDR1 and CDR2: GTSNPN and SVGIG (reference sequence). This CDR3 is 14 amino acids long. Trimming removed 1 base from V and 15 bases from J; junction bases left unmatched: 13. In nucleotides, the CDR3 is TGTGCCTGGAGTGGACTAGCGGCCTCCTCCCCTTGGTTCTTC. It specifies CAWSGLAASSPWFF.

This chain uses TRBV6-1 with TRBJ2-5; 12 bases align to TRBD1. From germline, CDR1 is MNHNS and CDR2 SASEGT. This CDR3 region has 17 residues. J lost 5 bases, V lost 2 bases, and 9 bases had no gene match. The CDR3 here is CASSESRGQGARETQYF. The CDR3 nucleotides are TGTGCCAGCAGTGAAAGTAGGGGACAGGGGGCACGCGAGACCCAGTACTTC.